This T cell receptor gamma chain originates from a study of human gamma delta and Vdelta1 T cells. Whole-study findings and limits: Polyclonal Delta One T cells reportedly showed broad cytotoxic targeting of acute myeloid leukemia.

Comments on this clone: Its antigen is not known.

TCRdb processed the PCR reads again with the CATT caller. There are over 4,000 gamma-chain clones in the sample; less than 40% occur only once, and less than 3.5% lies in the top ten. Germline values: CDR1 EGSNGY, CDR2 YDSYNSKV. This CDR3 spans 16 amino acids. The V segment lost 5 bases and the J segment 7 bases; nucleotides outside the gene matches: 16. The V call is TRGV2, the J call TRGJP2. This clonotype was sampled from a human donor in good health. Sample: Vdelta1 gamma-delta T cells from blood grown in culture (DOT cells). CDR3 residues: CATWGANRGYDWIKTF. The CDR3 nucleotides read TGTGCCACCTGGGGAGCCAACCGGGGTTATGATTGGATCAAGACGTTT.